This TCR beta chain was retrieved from a study of radiotherapy plus CTLA-4 blockade in lung cancer. J was trimmed by 5 bases and V by 5 bases; bases with no gene match: 3. This CDR3 comprises 15 residues. CDR1 SGHTA and CDR2 FQGNSA come from the germline V gene. Sequencing used immunoSEQ multiplex PCR; TCRdb keeps in-frame clones, though not all of them. This table has about 55,000 clones, 70% to 85% appearing once. This sequence originates from a human donor with non-small cell lung cancer whose response to radiotherapy plus ipilimumab could not be evaluated. The sample in question was peripheral blood, obtained from a patient treated with radiotherapy plus ipilimumab. The chain employs TRBV7-2 and TRBJ2-1; 13 bases align to TRBD2. CDR3 nucleotide sequence: TGTGCCAGCAGCCGTGGGACTAGCGGGAACAATGAGCAGTTCTTC. It encodes CASSRGTSGNNEQFF.